The rows below give T cell receptor beta chains drawn from one sample of a study of tumor and adjacent non-tumor tissue in lung cancer. TCRdb reprocessed the multiplex PCR reads with MiXCR, giving one entry per CDR3 protein. The data contain 55,000 to 75,000 distinct CDR3 sequences, around 60% of them singletons. Material: lung tumor tissue. Source of these receptors: a man between 50 and 59 years old with non-small cell lung cancer. Both conserved end residues are part of each CDR3. Fields, in order: D gene, V gene, J gene, clone size, CDR3 protein, CDR3 DNA. The D gene is left open where the match is weak. The size of a clone is reported for some rows only, either as once, few or many, or as a class for expanded clones.

D: .
V: TRBV20-1
J: TRBJ2-7
size: .
CDR3: CSATDNGALAPLCEQYF
DNA: TGCAGTGCCACAGATAACGGGGCTTTGGCGCCCCTTTGCGAGCAGTATTTC

D: .
V: TRBV11-1
J: TRBJ2-1
size: .
CDR3: CASSLALRGVNEQFF
DNA: TGTGCCAGCAGTTTAGCCCTAAGAGGCGTCAACGAGCAGTTCTTC

D: .
V: TRBV10-1
J: TRBJ1-2
size: .
CDR3: CASSDPNYGYTF
DNA: TGCGCCAGCAGTGACCCTAACTATGGCTACACCTTC

D: .
V: TRBV11-2
J: TRBJ2-7
size: .
CDR3: CASSFGFEEYF
DNA: TGTGCCAGCAGCTTTGGTTTCGAGGAGTACTTC

D: TRBD2
V: TRBV11-2
J: TRBJ2-2
size: .
CDR3: CASSLRVVAGGRTGELFF
DNA: TGTGCCAGCAGCCTCCGAGTGGTAGCGGGGGGGCGCACCGGGGAACTGTTTTTT

D: .
V: TRBV10-3
J: TRBJ1-1
size: once
CDR3: CAIREWDTGLTEAFF
DNA: TGTGCCATCAGAGAGTGGGACACGGGCCTCACTGAAGCTTTCTTT

D: TRBD1
V: TRBV30
J: TRBJ1-6
size: many
CDR3: CAWSADGQGNSPLHF
DNA: TGTGCCTGGAGCGCCGACGGACAGGGAAATTCACCCCTCCACTTT

D: .
V: TRBV4-2
J: TRBJ2-7
size: many
CDR3: CASSQGQAYEQYF
DNA: TGTGCCAGCAGCCAAGGACAGGCCTACGAGCAGTACTTC

D: TRBD1
V: TRBV30
J: TRBJ1-6
size: .
CDR3: CVADRGNSPLHF
DNA: TGTGTCGCGGACAGGGGCAATTCACCCCTCCACTTT

D: .
V: TRBV29-1
J: TRBJ2-1
size: .
CDR3: CRVDNEQFF
DNA: TGCAGAGTTGACAATGAACAGTTCTTC

D: .
V: TRBV28
J: TRBJ2-5
size: .
CDR3: CASSASGQETQYF
DNA: TGTGCCAGCAGTGCCTCGGGGCAGGAGACCCAGTACTTC

D: .
V: TRBV11-2
J: TRBJ2-7
size: .
CDR3: CASSLAGFVEHYF
DNA: TGTGCCAGCAGCTTAGCAGGGTTTGTCGAGCATTACTTC

D: TRBD1
V: TRBV6-6
J: TRBJ2-7
size: .
CDR3: CAGRPRDREFDEQYF
DNA: TGTGCCGGCAGGCCTCGGGACAGGGAGTTCGACGAGCAGTACTTC

D: .
V: TRBV5-5
J: TRBJ2-1
size: .
CDR3: CASSLLVQRKNNEQFF
DNA: TGTGCCAGCAGTTTACTCGTGCAGCGGAAAAACAATGAGCAGTTCTTC

D: .
V: TRBV4-1
J: TRBJ1-1
size: few
CDR3: CASGQGSLVVMNTEAFF
DNA: TGCGCCAGCGGCCAAGGTAGTCTCGTCGTCATGAACACTGAAGCTTTCTTT

D: .
V: TRBV10-3
J: TRBJ2-7
size: medium-sized
CDR3: CAISEDTRHEQYF
DNA: TGTGCCATCAGCGAGGACACTAGACACGAGCAGTACTTC

D: .
V: TRBV7-3
J: TRBJ2-7
size: .
CDR3: CASSLTIGDEQYF
DNA: TGTGCCAGCAGCCTTACCATTGGGGACGAGCAGTACTTC

D: .
V: TRBV5-1
J: TRBJ1-5
size: few
CDR3: CASSLGQNQPQHF
DNA: TGCGCCAGCAGCTTGGGACAAAATCAGCCCCAGCATTTT

D: .
V: TRBV20-1
J: TRBJ2-1
size: .
CDR3: CSAEHGHGSCNEQFF
DNA: TGCAGTGCGGAACATGGCCATGGCTCCTGCAATGAGCAGTTCTTC

D: .
V: TRBV28
J: TRBJ2-2
size: .
CDR3: CASSPCRDEAGELFF
DNA: TGTGCCAGCAGCCCTTGCAGGGACGAGGCCGGGGAGCTGTTTTTT

D: .
V: TRBV20-1
J: TRBJ2-3
size: .
CDR3: CSAGRRATYTDAQYF
DNA: TGCAGTGCGGGTCGACGGGCGACCTACACAGATGCGCAGTATTTT

D: TRBD1
V: TRBV6-5
J: TRBJ2-6
size: many
CDR3: CASTRQGAPGANVLTF
DNA: TGTGCCAGCACGAGACAGGGGGCGCCTGGGGCCAACGTCCTGACTTTC

D: TRBD2
V: TRBV20-1
J: TRBJ2-1
size: .
CDR3: CSTTSGGTVYEQFF
DNA: TGCAGTACCACTAGCGGGGGGACCGTGTATGAGCAGTTTTTC

D: .
V: TRBV4-1
J: TRBJ2-1
size: .
CDR3: CTSSQRLEGDYNEQFF
DNA: TGCACCAGCAGCCAAAGACTAGAGGGGGACTACAATGAGCAGTTCTTC

D: TRBD2
V: TRBV20-1
J: TRBJ2-1
size: .
CDR3: CSTTGTSGPRGHEQFF
DNA: TGCAGTACTACCGGGACTAGTGGTCCCCGAGGCCATGAGCAGTTCTTC

D: .
V: TRBV30
J: TRBJ2-7
size: .
CDR3: CTGASLSYEQYF
DNA: TGTACAGGAGCAAGCCTCTCCTACGAGCAGTACTTC

D: TRBD2
V: TRBV20-1
J: TRBJ2-7
size: many
CDR3: CSARFGSGRIYEQYF
DNA: TGCAGTGCTAGATTTGGTAGCGGGAGGATCTACGAGCAGTACTTC

D: TRBD2
V: TRBV11-2
J: TRBJ2-1
size: .
CDR3: CVSSLERGGTYEQFF
DNA: TGTGTCAGCAGCTTAGAGCGGGGAGGGACCTACGAGCAGTTCTTC

D: TRBD2
V: TRBV5-1
J: TRBJ2-1
size: .
CDR3: CASSLGPAGEGGNEQFF
DNA: TGCGCCAGCAGCTTGGGACCAGCGGGAGAGGGAGGCAATGAGCAGTTCTTC

D: .
V: TRBV11-2
J: TRBJ2-7
size: .
CDR3: CASSLVAVSSHEQYF
DNA: TGTGCCAGCAGCTTAGTGGCGGTTAGCTCCCACGAGCAATACTTC

D: .
V: TRBV11-3
J: TRBJ2-3
size: .
CDR3: CASSRGGKDTQCF
DNA: TGTGCCAGCAGCCGTGGCGGGAAGGATACTCAGTGTTTT

D: TRBD2
V: TRBV20-1
J: TRBJ2-5
size: many
CDR3: CSARPSGVQETQYF
DNA: TGCAGTGCACGACCTAGCGGGGTCCAAGAGACCCAGTACTTC

D: .
V: TRBV28
J: TRBJ1-6
size: .
CDR3: CASSFEGPSLLHF
DNA: TGTGCCAGCAGTTTTGAAGGGCCCTCACTCCTCCACTTT

D: .
V: TRBV28
J: TRBJ2-1
size: .
CDR3: CASSLLAREQFF
DNA: TGTGCCAGCAGTTTATTGGCCCGGGAGCAGTTCTTC

D: .
V: TRBV12-3/TRBV12-4
J: TRBJ2-5
size: many
CDR3: CASSFEETQYF
DNA: TGTGCCAGCAGTTTTGAGGAGACCCAGTACTTC

D: .
V: TRBV6-5
J: TRBJ2-2
size: .
CDR3: CASRYSNLEGAGELFF
DNA: TGTGCCAGCAGATACTCGAACTTGGAGGGAGCTGGGGAGCTGTTTTTT

D: .
V: TRBV29-1
J: TRBJ2-1
size: many
CDR3: CSVEMSGSSYNEQFF
DNA: TGCAGCGTTGAAATGTCCGGGAGCTCCTACAATGAGCAGTTCTTC

D: TRBD2
V: TRBV7-9
J: TRBJ2-5
size: .
CDR3: CASSGWTLGLAGNQETQYF
DNA: TGTGCCAGCAGCGGCTGGACACTGGGACTAGCGGGAAACCAAGAGACCCAGTACTTC

D: .
V: TRBV12-3/TRBV12-4
J: TRBJ2-2
size: few
CDR3: CASSLKGGLNTGGLFF
DNA: TGTGCCAGCAGTTTAAAGGGCGGACTTAACACCGGGGGGCTGTTTTTT

D: .
V: TRBV19
J: TRBJ2-3
size: few
CDR3: CASSSVSTDTQYF
DNA: TGTGCCAGTAGTAGTGTTAGCACAGATACGCAGTATTTT

D: TRBD1
V: TRBV6-1
J: TRBJ1-5
size: many
CDR3: CASSDSTGGTQPQHF
DNA: TGTGCCAGCAGTGACTCTACAGGGGGCACCCAGCCCCAGCATTTT

D: .
V: TRBV6-1
J: TRBJ2-7
size: .
CDR3: CASSEVAGKFEQYF
DNA: TGTGCCAGCAGTGAAGTAGCAGGAAAGTTCGAACAGTACTTC

D: .
V: TRBV11-1
J: TRBJ2-1
size: .
CDR3: CASSLGWIDNERFF
DNA: TGTGCCAGCAGCTTAGGATGGATAGACAATGAGCGGTTCTTC

D: .
V: TRBV6-2/TRBV6-3
J: TRBJ1-5
size: many
CDR3: CASSSLQAEDYQPQHF
DNA: TGTGCCAGCAGTTCTCTCCAGGCAGAAGACTATCAGCCCCAGCATTTT

D: .
V: TRBV5-5
J: TRBJ1-2
size: .
CDR3: CTSSLDLNYGYTF
DNA: TGTACCAGCAGCTTGGACCTTAATTATGGCTACACCTTC

D: .
V: TRBV12-3/TRBV12-4
J: TRBJ2-6
size: many
CDR3: CASTPSGTGANVLTF
DNA: TGTGCCAGCACCCCCAGTGGAACTGGGGCCAACGTCCTGACTTTC